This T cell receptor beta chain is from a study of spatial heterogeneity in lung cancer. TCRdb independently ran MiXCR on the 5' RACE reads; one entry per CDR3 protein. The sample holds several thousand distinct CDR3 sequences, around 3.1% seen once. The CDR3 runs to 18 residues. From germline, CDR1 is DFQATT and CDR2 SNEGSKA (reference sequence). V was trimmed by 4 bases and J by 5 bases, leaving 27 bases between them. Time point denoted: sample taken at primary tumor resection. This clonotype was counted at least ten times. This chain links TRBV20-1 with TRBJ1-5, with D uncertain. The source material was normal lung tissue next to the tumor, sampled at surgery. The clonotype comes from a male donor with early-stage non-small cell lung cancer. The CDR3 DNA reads TGCAGTGCTATTTCCCCCGGAAATTGGGCTGTGAAAGATCAGCCCCAGCATTTT. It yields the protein CSAISPGNWAVKDQPQHF.